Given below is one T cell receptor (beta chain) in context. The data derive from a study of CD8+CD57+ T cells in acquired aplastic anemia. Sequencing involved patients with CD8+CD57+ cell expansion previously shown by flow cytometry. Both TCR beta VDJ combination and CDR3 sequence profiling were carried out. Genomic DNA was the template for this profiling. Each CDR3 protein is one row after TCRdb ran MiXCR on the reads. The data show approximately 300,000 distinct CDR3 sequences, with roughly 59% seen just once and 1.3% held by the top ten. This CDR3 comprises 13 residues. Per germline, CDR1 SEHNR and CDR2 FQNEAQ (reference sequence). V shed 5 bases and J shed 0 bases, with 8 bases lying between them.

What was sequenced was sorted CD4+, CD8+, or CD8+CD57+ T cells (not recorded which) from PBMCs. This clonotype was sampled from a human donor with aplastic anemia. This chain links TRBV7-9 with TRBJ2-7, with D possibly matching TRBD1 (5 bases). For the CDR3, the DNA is TGTGCCAGCAGCCATGACAGCTCCTACGAGCAGTACTTC. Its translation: CASSHDSSYEQYF.